This is a list of T cell receptor beta chains from one sample in a study of neurological immune-mediated disorders. TCRdb re-called the 5' RACE reads through MiXCR, storing one row per CDR3 protein. Among over 25,000 distinct CDR3 sequences listed, roughly a quarter were seen once. Sample: CD4+ T cells from blood. Source of these receptors: a man aged 50-60 years with HTLV-1-associated myelopathy (HAM/TSP). Both conserved end residues are part of each CDR3. Each record gives: D gene, clone size, V gene, J gene, CDR3 DNA, CDR3 protein. The D gene is left open where the match is weak. Rows give clone size only sometimes, using once, few, many, or a class for an expanded clone.

TRBD1	many	TRBV5-1	TRBJ2-6	TGCGCCAGCAACCCAAATCCGGGACAGGGCCTAATCTCTGGGGCCAACGTCCTGACTTTC	CASNPNPGQGLISGANVLTF
.	medium-sized	TRBV20-1	TRBJ2-1	TGCAGTGCAAACAAACCCGGGACCCTCTACAATGAGCAGTTCTTC	CSANKPGTLYNEQFF
TRBD2	many	TRBV7-3	TRBJ2-1	TGTGCCAGCAGGGTTAGCGGGGACTCCTACAATGAGCAGTTCTTC	CASRVSGDSYNEQFF
.	many	TRBV29-1	TRBJ1-1	TGCAGCGTTGACAGGGCTGACACTGAAGCTTTCTTT	CSVDRADTEAFF
TRBD1	.	TRBV7-8	TRBJ2-2	TGTGCCAGCAGCTTAGAGGGACAGCAGAACACCGGGGAGCTGTTTTTT	CASSLEGQQNTGELFF
.	many	TRBV7-6	TRBJ2-2	TGTGCCAGCAGCTTAGTCCAGGGAAGGACCGGGGAGCTGTTTTTT	CASSLVQGRTGELFF
TRBD2	.	TRBV11-3	TRBJ2-1	TGTGCCAGCAGCTTAGCTAGCGGTAATGAGCAGTTCTTC	CASSLASGNEQFF
TRBD1	many	TRBV12-3/TRBV12-4	TRBJ1-3	TGTGCCAGCAGGATTACAGGGGCCTCTGGAAACACCATATATTTT	CASRITGASGNTIYF
TRBD1	many	TRBV6-5	TRBJ1-6	TGTGCCACCTATGGGTGGCAGGGGGCGAATTCACCCCTCCACTTT	CATYGWQGANSPLHF
TRBD1	many	TRBV18	TRBJ1-1	TGTGCCAGCTCGCCTGGGGACAGGGCAGCTTTCTTT	CASSPGDRAAFF
.	.	TRBV3-1	TRBJ2-2	TGTGCCAGCAAGCGCAGCGCGAACACCGTGGAGTTGTTTTTT	CASKRSANTVELFF
.	many	TRBV5-4	TRBJ2-7	TGTGCCAGCAGCTTTAAAGGGGCCGCCAGCTCCTACGAGCAGTACTTC	CASSFKGAASSYEQYF
.	many	TRBV6-6	TRBJ1-2	TGTGCCAGCAGCCCAGGACAAGACTATGGCTACACCTTC	CASSPGQDYGYTF
TRBD2	many	TRBV5-1	TRBJ2-1	TGCGCCAGCAGCTTGGGCGGGACTAGCGGGATAGATGAGCAGTTCTTC	CASSLGGTSGIDEQFF
.	many	TRBV3-1	TRBJ2-7	TGTGCCAGCAGCCGAACCCGGGGCTACGAGCAGTACTTC	CASSRTRGYEQYF
.	many	TRBV24-1	TRBJ2-1	TGTGCCACCAGTGACACGGGACTTACGAATGAGCAGTTCTTC	CATSDTGLTNEQFF
.	.	TRBV3-1	TRBJ2-7	TGTGCCAGCAGCCCTGGGGCCAGTGATCAGTACTTC	CASSPGASDQYF
.	many	TRBV6-5	TRBJ1-6	TGTGCCAGCAGTTATACGGGATACAATTCACCCCTCCACTTT	CASSYTGYNSPLHF
.	many	TRBV7-2	TRBJ1-4	TGTGCCAGCAGCTTTAGCCCAAGGCTCGCGGATGAAAAACTGTTTTTT	CASSFSPRLADEKLFF
.	.	TRBV12-3/TRBV12-4	TRBJ1-1	TGTGCCAGCAGTTTTAACTCCTTGGGCGAGGTTTTTGAAGCTTTCTTT	CASSFNSLGEVFEAFF
TRBD1	.	TRBV5-5	TRBJ2-3	TGTGCCAGCAGCTGGGGGACAGCCGCAGATACGCAGTATTTT	CASSWGTAADTQYF
.	many	TRBV12-3/TRBV12-4	TRBJ1-6	TGTGCCAGCAGTTTCCTCAATTCACCCCTCCACTTT	CASSFLNSPLHF
TRBD1	many	TRBV6-1	TRBJ2-3	TGTGCCAGCAGTTCGACAGGGGCCGCGTTAGATACGCAGTATTTT	CASSSTGAALDTQYF
.	.	TRBV2	TRBJ1-1	TGTGCCAGCAGAGTGAGGGGTAACACTGAAGCTTTCTTT	CASRVRGNTEAFF
TRBD2	many	TRBV15	TRBJ2-1	TGTGCCACCAGCAGGCATAAAGGACTAGCTGGAGACAATGAGCAGTTCTTC	CATSRHKGLAGDNEQFF
.	.	TRBV24-1	TRBJ2-3	TGTGCCACCAGTGAAGGGAAAGATACGCAGTATTTT	CATSEGKDTQYF
.	.	TRBV5-1	TRBJ1-1	TGCGCCAGCAGCTTGAGGGGTTTGCGGGTGTTCACTGAAGCTTTCTTT	CASSLRGLRVFTEAFF
.	many	TRBV5-6	TRBJ2-6	TGTGCCAGCAGCTTGCCCGAGAGAAGGGTCGTTTTCTCTGGGGCCAACGTCCTGACTTTC	CASSLPERRVVFSGANVLTF
.	many	TRBV29-1	TRBJ1-2	TGCAGCGCCCAAACCTTACAAGGGTTCTATGGCTACACCTTC	CSAQTLQGFYGYTF